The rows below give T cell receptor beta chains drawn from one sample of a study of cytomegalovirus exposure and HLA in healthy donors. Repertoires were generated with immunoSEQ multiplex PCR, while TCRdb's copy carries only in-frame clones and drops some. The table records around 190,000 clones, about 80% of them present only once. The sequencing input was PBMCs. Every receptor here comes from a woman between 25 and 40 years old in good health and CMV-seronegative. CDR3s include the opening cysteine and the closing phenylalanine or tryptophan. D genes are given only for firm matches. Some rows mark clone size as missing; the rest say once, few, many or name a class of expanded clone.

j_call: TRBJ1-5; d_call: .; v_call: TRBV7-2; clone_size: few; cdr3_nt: TGTGCCAGCAGCTTACGGGGGGCCTACAATCAGCCCCAGCATTTT; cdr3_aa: CASSLRGAYNQPQHF
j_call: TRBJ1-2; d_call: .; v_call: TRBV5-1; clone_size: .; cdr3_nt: TGCGCCAGCAGCTTGCGCGGGGGCTATGGCTACACCTTC; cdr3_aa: CASSLRGGYGYTF
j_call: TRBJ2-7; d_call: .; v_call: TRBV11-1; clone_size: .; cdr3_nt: TGTGCCAGCAGCTTAGGGGCCTCCTCCTACGAGCAGTACTTC; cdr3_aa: CASSLGASSYEQYF
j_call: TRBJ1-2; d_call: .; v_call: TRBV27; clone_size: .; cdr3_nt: TGTGCCAGCAGTTTATATCTCAACGCGAACTATGGCTACACCTTC; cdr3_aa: CASSLYLNANYGYTF
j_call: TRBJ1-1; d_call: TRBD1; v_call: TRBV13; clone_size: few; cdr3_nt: TGTGCCAGCAGCTTAGGCCAGGGACAGATGAACACTGAAGCTTTCTTT; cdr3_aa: CASSLGQGQMNTEAFF
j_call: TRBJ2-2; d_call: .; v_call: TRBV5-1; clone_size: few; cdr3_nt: TGCGCCAGCAGCCCTCGGAGACCCCAGTCGGACACCGGGGAGCTGTTTTTT; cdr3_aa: CASSPRRPQSDTGELFF
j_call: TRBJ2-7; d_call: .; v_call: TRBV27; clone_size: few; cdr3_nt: TGTGCCAGCAGTCCCCTGGGCAGGGTATACGAGCAGTACTTC; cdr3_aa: CASSPLGRVYEQYF
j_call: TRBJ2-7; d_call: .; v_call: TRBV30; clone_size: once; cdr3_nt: TGTGCCTGGACCATACAGGGAATACGTTACGAGCAGTACTTC; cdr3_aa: CAWTIQGIRYEQYF
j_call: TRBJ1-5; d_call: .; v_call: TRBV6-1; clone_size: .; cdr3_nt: TGTGCCAGCAGTGAAGATCATCCGGATCAGCCCCAGCATTTT; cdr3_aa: CASSEDHPDQPQHF
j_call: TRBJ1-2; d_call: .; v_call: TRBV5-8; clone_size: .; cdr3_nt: TGTGCCAGCAGCTTGACGCCAGTCTTC; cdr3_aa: CASSLTPVF
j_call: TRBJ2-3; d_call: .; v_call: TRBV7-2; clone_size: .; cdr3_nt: TGTGCCAGCAGCACCGGAGGGTCCACAGATACGCAGTATTTT; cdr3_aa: CASSTGGSTDTQYF
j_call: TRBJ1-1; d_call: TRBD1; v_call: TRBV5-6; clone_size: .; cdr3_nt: TGTGCCAGCAGCTTGGAGGTCAGGGGGACTGAAGCTTTCTTT; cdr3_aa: CASSLEVRGTEAFF
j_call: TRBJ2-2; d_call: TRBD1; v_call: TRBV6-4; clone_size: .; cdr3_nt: TGTGCCAGCAGGTACAGGGGGCACACCGGGGAGCTGTTTTTT; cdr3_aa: CASRYRGHTGELFF
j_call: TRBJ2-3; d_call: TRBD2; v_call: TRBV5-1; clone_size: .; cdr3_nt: TGCGCCAGCAGCTTGTGGGGGGGAAGCGCAGATACGCAGTATTTT; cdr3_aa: CASSLWGGSADTQYF
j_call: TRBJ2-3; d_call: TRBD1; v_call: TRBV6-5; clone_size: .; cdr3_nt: TGTGCCAGCAGTTACTGGGGGACAGGGGAACTGGCGCAGTATTTT; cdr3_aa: CASSYWGTGELAQYF
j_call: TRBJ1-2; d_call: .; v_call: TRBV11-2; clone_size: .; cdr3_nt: TGTGCCAGCAGCTTCGACAGAAACTATGGCTACACCTTC; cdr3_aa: CASSFDRNYGYTF
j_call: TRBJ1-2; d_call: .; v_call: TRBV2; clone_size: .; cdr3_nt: TGTGCCAGCAGTGAAGGCCCGAACATCTATGGCTACACCTTC; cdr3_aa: CASSEGPNIYGYTF
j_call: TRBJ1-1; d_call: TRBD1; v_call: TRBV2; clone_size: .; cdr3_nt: TGTGCCAGCGGGGACAGGGGGCGGGTGGCTTTCTTT; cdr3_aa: CASGDRGRVAFF
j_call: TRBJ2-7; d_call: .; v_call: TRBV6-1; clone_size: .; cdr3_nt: TGTGCCAGCAGAACAGGAATCTCCTACGAGCAGTACTTC; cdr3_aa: CASRTGISYEQYF
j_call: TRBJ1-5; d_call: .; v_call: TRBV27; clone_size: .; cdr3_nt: TGTGCCAGCAGTTTAACTTTATTTCAGCCCCAGCATTTT; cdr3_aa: CASSLTLFQPQHF
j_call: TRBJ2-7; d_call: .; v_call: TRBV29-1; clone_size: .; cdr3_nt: TGCAGCGTTGACCAGGGTCGAGAGCAGTACTTC; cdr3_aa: CSVDQGREQYF
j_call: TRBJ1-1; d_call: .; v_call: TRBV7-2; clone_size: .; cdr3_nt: TGTGCCAGCAGCTTACAGGGGCGGACTGAAGCTTTCTTT; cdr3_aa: CASSLQGRTEAFF
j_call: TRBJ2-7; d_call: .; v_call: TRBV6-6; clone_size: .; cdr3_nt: TGTGCCAGCAGTTACTTGGAGGAGGGCCACGAGCAGTACTTC; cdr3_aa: CASSYLEEGHEQYF
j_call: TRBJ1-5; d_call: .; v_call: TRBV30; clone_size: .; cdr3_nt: TGTGCCTGGAACCCAGGGGGCAATCAGCCCCAGCATTTT; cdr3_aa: CAWNPGGNQPQHF